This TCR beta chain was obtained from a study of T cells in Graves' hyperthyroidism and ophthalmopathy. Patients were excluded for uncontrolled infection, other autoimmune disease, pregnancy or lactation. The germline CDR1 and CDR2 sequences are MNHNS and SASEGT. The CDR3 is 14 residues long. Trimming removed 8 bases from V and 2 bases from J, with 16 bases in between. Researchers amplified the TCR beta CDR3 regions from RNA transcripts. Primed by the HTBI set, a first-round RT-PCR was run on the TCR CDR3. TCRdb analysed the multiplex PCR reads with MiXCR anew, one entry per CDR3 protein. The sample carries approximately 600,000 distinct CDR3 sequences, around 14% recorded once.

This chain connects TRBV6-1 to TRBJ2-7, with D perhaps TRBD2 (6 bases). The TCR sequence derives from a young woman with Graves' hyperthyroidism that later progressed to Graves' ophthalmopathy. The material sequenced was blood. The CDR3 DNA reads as TGTGCCAGCCTGGACGGGGGTAAAACCTACGAGCAGTACTTC. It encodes CASLDGGKTYEQYF.